This T cell receptor beta chain was sequenced during a study of cytomegalovirus exposure and HLA in healthy donors. For this clone: The target antigen is unknown.

The CDR3 covers 14 residues. Looked up from germline, CDR1 is KGHSH and CDR2 is LQKENI. The V end was cut by 2 bases, the J end by 5 bases, with 12 bases between. Researchers ran the PCR with 60 Vbeta and 13 Jbeta primers. Profiled with immunoSEQ multiplex PCR; TCRdb holds only in-frame clones, not every one. The sample is made up of some 130,000 clones, and the top ten hold roughly 1.7% of it. Study conclusions and caveats: Apart from CMV serostatus, no immune exposure information was available. The likely origin of a cluster of highly shared sequence variants was a sequencing artifact. The productive fraction for most TCR beta V segments was about 87% or about 30% in an earlier analysis. When the data were analyzed later, several of the most significant clusters appeared to be linked to common viral pathogens.

The sample comprised PBMCs. The chain combines TRBV18 with TRBJ1-1; TRBD1 might be the D (5 bases). The source of this sequence is a middle-aged woman in good health and CMV-seropositive. The CDR3 DNA follows: TGTGCCAGCTCACCAGGACAAAGAGAAACTGAAGCTTTCTTT. Translated: CASSPGQRETEAFF.